One sample yielded the 27 T cell receptor beta chains listed below, sequenced in a study of cytomegalovirus exposure and HLA in healthy donors. PCR used 60 Vbeta primers and 13 Jbeta primers. Profiling relied on immunoSEQ multiplex PCR, and the TCRdb table lists in-frame clones only, not all of them. The sample lists under 300,000 clones; about 90% were seen once. The specimen was PBMCs. The receptors here all came from a girl aged 2-10 years in good health and CMV-seronegative.

This chain links TRBV30 with TRBJ2-1, with 8 positions matching TRBD2. Germline V gives CDR1 GTSNPN, CDR2 SVGIG (reference sequence). The CDR3 length is 15 residues. Trimming removed 1 base from V and 3 bases from J; junction bases left unmatched: 5. CDR3 sequence (DNA): TGTGCCTGGAGTGGGGGCGGGGGGTTCTACAATGAGCAGTTCTTC. Protein: CAWSGGGGFYNEQFF.

This chain connects TRBV7-9 to TRBJ2-1, with D perhaps matching TRBD2 (5 bases). CDR1 and CDR2 from the germline V gene are SEHNR and FQNEAQ (reference sequence). V was clipped by 3 bases and J by 7 bases, with 19 bases between them. The CDR3 extends over 16 amino acids. This chain's CDR3 is CASSLVTPKSGNEQFF. The CDR3, as DNA: TGTGCCAGCAGCTTGGTCACCCCGAAGAGCGGAAATGAGCAGTTCTTC.

The chain links TRBV29-1 to TRBJ2-7, with a tentative D call TRBD2 (5 bases). Trimming removed 7 bases from V and 2 bases from J, with 12 bases in between. Germline CDR1 is SQVTM and CDR2 is ANQGSEA. The CDR3 spans 12 residues. The CDR3 is CSARGLTYEQYF. DNA for the CDR3: TGCAGCGCCCGCGGACTGACCTACGAGCAGTACTTC.

The chain has TRBV5-1 and TRBJ2-6; 8 bases map to TRBD1. Germline lookup yields CDR1 SGHRS and CDR2 YFSETQ. The CDR3 totals 17 residues. V shed 1 base, J shed 3 bases, and the junction held 6 bases outside the gene matches. CDR3 DNA: TGCGCCAGCAGCTTGATAACAGGGGGTAGTGGGGCCAACGTCCTGACTTTC. As protein: CASSLITGGSGANVLTF.

The V call is TRBV30, the J call TRBJ1-5; tentatively, D is TRBD1 (5 bases). In germline, CDR1 is GTSNPN, CDR2 SVGIG (reference sequence). V lost 4 bases and J lost 0, with 13 bases in between. The CDR3 is made up of 15 amino acids. This chain's CDR3 is CAWTPGGGSNQPQHF. In DNA, the CDR3 is TGTGCCTGGACCCCGGGGGGGGGTAGCAATCAGCCCCAGCATTTT.

The CDR3 DNA reads TGCGCCAGCAGCTCGGGACTAGCGGGATCTTCGGTCACCGGGGAGCTGTTTTTT. Translation: CASSSGLAGSSVTGELFF. This sequence joins TRBV5-1 and TRBJ2-2; 13 positions agree with TRBD2. This CDR3 is built from 18 residues. The germline V gene encodes CDR1 SGHRS and CDR2 YFSETQ. V gave up 3 bases and J gave up 4 bases; unmatched junction bases: 9. The full variable domain, its missing parts supplied by reference TRBV5-1 and TRBJ2-2, is KAGVTQTPRYLIKTRGQQVTLSCSPISGHRSVSWYQQTPGQGLQFLFEYFSETQRNKGNFPGRFSGRQFSNSRSEMNVSTLELGDSALYLCASSSGLAGSSVTGELFFGEGSRLTVL.

For this clone: At the DNA level, this CDR3 is encoded by other sequences in the same sample as well. The V and J genes are TRBV9 and TRBJ1-4; 7 bases map to TRBD1. Germline V CDR1 and CDR2: SGDLS, YYNGEE. The CDR3 has 15 residues. The trim removed 1 base at V and 3 bases at J, leaving 3 bases unmatched. CDR3 loop: CASSVRDSSNEKLFF. Here the CDR3 DNA reads TGTGCCAGCAGCGTAAGGGACAGCTCTAATGAAAAACTGTTTTTT.

The J gene is TRBJ2-7, the V gene TRBV27; D unresolved. Germline values: CDR1 MNHEY, CDR2 SMNVEV (reference sequence). This CDR3 contains 15 residues. V lost 2 bases to trimming and J lost 2 bases, with 13 bases between them. The CDR3 bases are TGTGCCAGCAGTTTACTCCCCGCAGGCACCTACGAGCAGTACTTC. This codes for CASSLLPAGTYEQYF.

The chain employs TRBV5-4 and TRBJ2-5; the D is unclear. CDR1 is SGHNT and CDR2 is YYREEE in the germline V gene (reference sequence). Trimming took 4 bases from V and 2 from J, leaving 12 bases between them. CDR3 length equals 14 residues. This CDR3 reads CASSPKTRQETQYF. The CDR3 nucleotides read TGTGCCAGCAGCCCTAAGACCAGGCAAGAGACCCAGTACTTC. Full variable domain (rest looked up from reference TRBV5-4 and TRBJ2-5): ETGVTQSPTHLIKTRGQQVTLRCSSQSGHNTVSWYQQALGQGPQFIFQYYREEENGRGNFPPRFSGLQFPNYSSELNVNALELDDSALYLCASSPKTRQETQYFGPGTRLLVL.

This clone was seen once. The chain recombines TRBV30 with TRBJ2-1, with D possibly matching TRBD1 (6 bases). The germline V and J ends were trimmed by 4 bases and 9 bases, with 10 bases remaining between them. The CDR3 is 11 residues long. CDR1 is GTSNPN and CDR2 is SVGIG in the germline V gene (reference sequence). The CDR3 DNA is TGTGCCTGGACAGGGGTTGGTGAGCAGTTCTTC. It specifies CAWTGVGEQFF. The full variable domain, its missing parts supplied by reference TRBV30 and TRBJ2-1, is SQTIHQWPATLVQPVGSPLSLECTVEGTSNPNLYWYRQAAGRGLQLLFYSVGIGQISSEVPQNLSASRPQDRQFILSSKKLLLSDSGFYLCAWTGVGEQFFGPGTRLTVL.

The chain combines TRBV5-8 with TRBJ1-4, with no clear D. V dropped 3 bases and J dropped 4 bases, with 16 bases sitting between them. The CDR3 runs to 16 residues. Looked up from germline, CDR1 is SGHTS and CDR2 is YDEGEE. The CDR3 sequence is CASSWREARGNEKLFF. Written as DNA, the CDR3 is TGTGCCAGCAGCTGGAGGGAGGCGCGGGGTAATGAAAAACTGTTTTTT.

The chain uses TRBV15 and TRBJ2-1; 7 nucleotides agree with TRBD2. This CDR3 is 17 amino acids long. Trimming removed 5 bases from V and 6 bases from J; junction bases left unmatched: 16. Germline V gives CDR1 LNHNV, CDR2 YYDKDF (reference sequence). The CDR3 DNA sequence: TGTGCCACCAGCCTGCCAGAGGGACTACCGCTCTTCAATGAGCAGTTCTTC. Amino acid sequence: CATSLPEGLPLFNEQFF. Drawing the rest from reference TRBV15 and TRBJ2-1, the complete variable domain is DAMVIQNPRYQVTQFGKPVTLSCSQTLNHNVMYWYQQKSSQAPKLLFHYYDKDFNNEADTPDNFQSRRPNTSFCFLDIRSPGLGDTAMYLCATSLPEGLPLFNEQFFGPGTRLTVL.

The chain has TRBV7-2 and TRBJ1-2; TRBD1 matches at 9 bases. Trimming at V came to 1 base and at J to 8 bases, leaving 11 bases not matched to a gene. CDR3 length equals 16 residues. Per the germline V gene, CDR1 is SGHTA and CDR2 is FQGNSA. CDR3 DNA: TGTGCCAGCAGCTTAGTAAAATTTGGGACAGGGCTGGGCTACACCTTC. It encodes CASSLVKFGTGLGYTF. Full variable domain (rest looked up from reference TRBV7-2 and TRBJ1-2): GAGVSQSPSNKVTEKGKDVELRCDPISGHTALYWYRQSLGQGLEFLIYFQGNSAPDKSGLPSDRFSAERTGGSVSTLTIQRTQQEDSAVYLCASSLVKFGTGLGYTFGSGTRLTVV.

The chain couples TRBV28 to TRBJ1-2, with TRBD1 matching 10 bases. V shed 4 bases and J 4 bases; nucleotides not matched to a gene: 6. CDR1 and CDR2 from the germline V gene are MDHEN and SYDVKM. This CDR3 has 15 residues. The CDR3 DNA reads as TGTGCCAGCAGTTCCCAGACAGGGGGCGCCTATGGCTACACCTTC. It encodes CASSSQTGGAYGYTF.

J is TRBJ1-1 and V is TRBV30; D call uncertain. Trimming left V 5 bases short and J 7 bases short, with 8 bases between. Looked up from germline, CDR1 is GTSNPN and CDR2 is SVGIG (reference sequence). The CDR3 extends over 10 amino acids. This CDR3 reads CAWVSGEAFF. In DNA form, the CDR3 reads TGTGCCTGGGTGTCCGGTGAAGCTTTCTTT.

V gene TRBV7-8 combines with J gene TRBJ2-3, with D uncertain. CDR1 is SGHVS, CDR2 FQNEAQ, per germline. V lost 4 bases and J 6 bases, leaving 8 bases between the germline ends. The CDR3 runs 12 residues. CDR3 amino acids: CASSSTVDTQYF. The CDR3 DNA is TGTGCCAGCAGCTCTACAGTTGATACGCAGTATTTT.

V gene TRBV5-1 combines with J gene TRBJ1-1; 8 bases align to TRBD1. The CDR3 extends over 16 amino acids. V was pared by 0 bases and J by 4 bases, with 8 bases of the junction left unmatched. In germline, CDR1 is SGHRS, CDR2 YFSETQ. This CDR3 is CASSLARTGTATEAFF. CDR3 DNA sequence: TGCGCCAGCAGCTTGGCCAGGACAGGGACGGCCACTGAAGCTTTCTTT.

The chain joins TRBV29-1 to TRBJ2-1, with 7 nucleotides matching TRBD2. The length of the CDR3 is 13 residues. V lost 7 bases to trimming and J lost 7 bases; unmatched junction nucleotides: 10. Germline loops: CDR1 SQVTM, CDR2 ANQGSEA. In DNA, the CDR3 is TGCAGCGGTGGGACTAAGGGCTTTAATGAGCAGTTCTTC. Residues: CSGGTKGFNEQFF.

J is TRBJ2-1 and V is TRBV29-1, with a possible D match to TRBD2 (6 bases). Trimming pared 6 bases from V and 2 bases from J, leaving 17 bases between. The length of the CDR3 is 15 residues. Looked up from germline, CDR1 is SQVTM and CDR2 is ANQGSEA. Here the CDR3 reads CSVVGAGPPYNEQFF. For the CDR3, the DNA is TGCAGCGTCGTTGGGGCGGGACCCCCCTACAATGAGCAGTTCTTC.

V gene TRBV9 combines with J gene TRBJ2-2; D call uncertain. Germline V lookup: CDR1 SGDLS, CDR2 YYNGEE. The CDR3 spans 11 residues. V shed 5 bases and J shed 8 bases, with 7 bases lying between them. The CDR3, as DNA: TGTGCCAGCAGAGCTCGGGGGGAGCTGTTTTTT. The encoded protein is CASRARGELFF.

The chain couples TRBV27 to TRBJ1-1; D ambiguous. The CDR3 consists of 12 residues. V lost 5 bases to trimming and J lost 4 bases, with 8 bases between them. The germline CDR1 and CDR2 sequences are MNHEY and SMNVEV (reference sequence). The CDR3 DNA sequence: TGTGCCAGCAGTCCTCGGGGCACTGAAGCTTTCTTT. Its protein product is CASSPRGTEAFF.

This clone was observed once. The chain recombines TRBV10-3 with TRBJ2-1, with D maybe TRBD2 (5 bases). The V and J ends lost 3 bases and 3 bases respectively, with 9 bases between them. Germline-derived CDR1 and CDR2 are ENHRY and SYGVKD. This CDR3 is built from 14 residues. CDR3 nucleotide sequence: TGTGCCATCAGTGAACTAGAGGACTACAATGAGCAGTTCTTC. This gives the protein CAISELEDYNEQFF.

This chain links TRBV10-2 with TRBJ1-1, with 11 positions matching TRBD1. The V gene's germline CDR1 is WSHSY and CDR2 SAAADI. The CDR3 has 17 residues. Losses at the gene ends were 6 bases for V and 3 bases for J; bases not matched to a gene: 12. This chain's CDR3 is CASSALMDRGPHTEAFF. As DNA, the CDR3 is TGCGCCAGCAGCGCATTGATGGACAGGGGGCCTCACACTGAAGCTTTCTTT.

V is TRBV7-2 and J is TRBJ1-1, with 7 bases lining up with TRBD1. Trimming at V came to 5 bases and at J to 0 bases, leaving 3 bases not matched to a gene. The CDR3 sequence is 14 residues long. Germline CDR1 and CDR2: SGHTA and FQGNSA. The CDR3, as DNA: TGTGCCAGCAGCACTGACAGGGTGAACACTGAAGCTTTCTTT. It specifies CASSTDRVNTEAFF.

The rearrangement links TRBV13 to TRBJ1-1, with 8 bases fitting TRBD1. Unmatched junction bases numbered 5, after V lost 4 bases and J lost 4 bases. Germline CDR1 reads PRHDT; CDR2 reads FYEKMQ (reference sequence). The CDR3 covers 14 residues. The CDR3 protein is CASSWITGGTEAFF. CDR3 DNA: TGTGCCAGCAGCTGGATTACAGGGGGCACTGAAGCTTTCTTT.

J is TRBJ1-1 and V is TRBV30; D is uncertain. The germline gives CDR1 GTSNPN, CDR2 SVGIG (reference sequence). Trimming took off 4 bases at V and 7 bases at J, with 10 bases between the two ends. CDR3 length: 11 amino acids. The DNA for the CDR3 is TGTGCCTGGATCCAGGCAGGTGAAGCTTTCTTT. Its protein is CAWIQAGEAFF.

The chain joins TRBV18 to TRBJ2-5; 8 nucleotides match TRBD1. Germline-derived CDR1 and CDR2 are KGHSH and LQKENI. V was clipped by 1 base and J by 5 bases; unmatched bases: 9. CDR3 length: 16 residues. This CDR3 reads CASSPLGQGGRETQYF. In DNA form, the CDR3 reads TGTGCCAGCTCACCACTCGGACAGGGTGGTAGGGAGACCCAGTACTTC. Full variable domain (remainder filled in from reference TRBV18 and TRBJ2-5): NAGVMQNPRHLVRRRGQEARLRCSPMKGHSHVYWYRQLPEEGLKFMVYLQKENIIDESGMPKERFSAEFPKEGPSILRIQQVVRGDSAAYFCASSPLGQGGRETQYFGPGTRLLVL.